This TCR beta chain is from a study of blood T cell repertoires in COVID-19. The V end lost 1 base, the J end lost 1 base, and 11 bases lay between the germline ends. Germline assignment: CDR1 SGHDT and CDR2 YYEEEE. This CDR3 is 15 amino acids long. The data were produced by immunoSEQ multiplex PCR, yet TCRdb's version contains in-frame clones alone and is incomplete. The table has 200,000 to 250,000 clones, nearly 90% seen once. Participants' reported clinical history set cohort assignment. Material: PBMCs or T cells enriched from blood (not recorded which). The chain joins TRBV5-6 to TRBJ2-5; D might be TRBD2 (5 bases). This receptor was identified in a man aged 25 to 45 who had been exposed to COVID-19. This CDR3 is CASSLRVTTQETQYF. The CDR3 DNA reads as TGTGCCAGCAGCTTGAGGGTGACTACCCAAGAGACCCAGTACTTC.